A selection of T cell receptor beta chains follows, all from one sample in a study of patients and donors after allogeneic stem cell transplantation. TCRdb itself ran the RT-PCR reads through MiXCR, one entry per CDR3 protein. The sample shows about 110,000 distinct CDR3 sequences, 35% of them seen only once. Sequenced sample: blood, either unsorted or a sorted T cell fraction (not recorded which). Receptors were obtained from a human donor who was either an allogeneic HSCT recipient or a stem cell or donor lymphocyte infusion donor (not recorded which). It is not recorded whose cells these are; they may come from a transplant donor. CDR3s include the opening cysteine and the closing phenylalanine or tryptophan. D genes are given only for firm matches. Clone sizes are given selectively: once, few, many, or a class where the clone is expanded.

j_call	clone_size	v_call	d_call	cdr3_aa	cdr3_nt
TRBJ1-2	few	TRBV6-5	TRBD1	CASKGQGNNYGYTF	TGTGCCAGCAAGGGACAGGGGAATAACTATGGCTACACCTTC
TRBJ1-5	-	TRBV7-9	TRBD1	CASSLTGNNQPQHF	TGTGCCAGCAGCTTGACAGGGAACAATCAGCCCCAGCATTTT
TRBJ2-5	-	TRBV28	TRBD2	CASSTSGRVRETQYF	TGTGCCAGCAGTACTAGCGGGAGGGTCAGAGAGACCCAGTACTTC
TRBJ2-1	few	TRBV12-3/TRBV12-4	-	CASTAYNEQFF	TGTGCCAGCACGGCGTACAATGAGCAGTTCTTC
TRBJ2-5	-	TRBV7-7	TRBD2	CASSPTSGQETQYF	TGTGCTAGCAGCCCCACTAGCGGCCAAGAGACCCAGTACTTC
TRBJ1-5	-	TRBV12-3/TRBV12-4	-	CASSLLRSMDQHF	TGTGCCAGCAGTTTACTTCGTTCAATGGACCAGCATTTT
TRBJ2-6	-	TRBV6-5	-	CASSTNPGRPGANVLTF	TGTGCCAGCAGTACGAATCCAGGGCGTCCTGGGGCCAACGTCCTGACTTTC
TRBJ2-3	few	TRBV7-2	-	CASSLDGGTDTQYF	TGTGCCAGCAGCTTAGATGGGGGAACAGATACGCAGTATTTT
TRBJ2-1	-	TRBV5-6	TRBD2	CASSSKPTSVDNEQFF	TGTGCCAGCAGCTCAAAACCTACTAGCGTGGACAATGAGCAGTTCTTC
TRBJ1-5	-	TRBV4-3	-	CASSQDRHRDDQPQHF	TGCGCCAGCAGCCAAGATCGGCACAGGGACGATCAGCCCCAGCATTTT
TRBJ2-1	-	TRBV5-1	TRBD2	CASSFREGGYNEQFF	TGCGCCAGCAGCTTCCGGGAGGGCGGCTACAATGAGCAGTTCTTC
TRBJ2-1	-	TRBV6-2/TRBV6-3	TRBD2	CASRSIAGASYNEQFF	TGTGCCAGCAGATCCATAGCGGGAGCGTCCTACAATGAGCAGTTCTTC
TRBJ2-1	few	TRBV4-3	-	CASSQVGSQSSYNEQFF	TGCGCCAGCAGCCAAGTGGGCTCTCAGAGCTCCTACAATGAGCAGTTCTTC
TRBJ2-1	-	TRBV12-3/TRBV12-4	-	CALTRSSYNEQFF	TGTGCTTTAACTAGGAGCTCCTACAATGAGCAGTTCTTC
TRBJ1-1	-	TRBV7-2	-	CASSLGGSLNTEAFF	TGTGCCAGCAGCTTAGGCGGGAGTCTGAACACTGAAGCTTTCTTT
TRBJ2-1	-	TRBV20-1	-	CSATSDRKPYNEQFF	TGCAGTGCTACCTCCGACCGGAAACCCTACAATGAGCAGTTCTTC
TRBJ2-3	few	TRBV7-2	-	CASSLTRETWDTQYF	TGTGCCAGCAGCTTGACGCGAGAGACCTGGGATACGCAGTATTTT